Below, 32 T cell receptor beta chains from the same sample are listed, as sequenced in a study of control samples from healthy donors and cancer patients. TCRdb's copy holds only in-frame clones and misses some; the assay was immunoSEQ multiplex PCR. The data hold about 170,000 clones, with 90% to 95% observed a single time. Sequenced sample: blood. Every receptor here comes from a woman between 25 and 40 years old in good health.

The rearrangement uses TRBV6-1 and TRBJ2-3; D uncertain. V lost 2 bases and J 2 bases, leaving 17 bases between the germline ends. The CDR3 sequence is 17 residues long. Germline V gives CDR1 MNHNS, CDR2 SASEGT. The CDR3 nucleotides are TGTGCCAGCAGTGAATATGGCACGAGATTAACCACAGATACGCAGTATTTT. This codes for CASSEYGTRLTTDTQYF.

The chain is built from TRBV13 and TRBJ1-6; 7 nucleotides align to TRBD1. Germline CDR1 PRHDT, CDR2 FYEKMQ (reference sequence). The CDR3 loop spans 16 amino acids. V was clipped by 5 bases and J by 0 bases; unmatched bases: 4. The CDR3 loop reads CASSRTGNSYNSPLHF. Written as DNA, the CDR3 is TGTGCCAGCAGCCGGACAGGAAACTCCTATAATTCACCCCTCCACTTT.

The chain carries TRBV7-2 and TRBJ2-3; D possibly corresponds to TRBD2 (6 bases). This CDR3 is built from 15 residues. V was cut by 1 base and J by 0 bases, with 8 bases left in between. Per the germline V gene, CDR1 is SGHTA and CDR2 is FQGNSA. The CDR3 loop is CASSLGGRSTDTQYF. CDR3 nucleotide sequence: TGTGCCAGCAGCTTAGGTGGGAGGAGCACAGATACGCAGTATTTT.

The chain uses TRBV28 and TRBJ2-6, with D possibly TRBD2 on 5 matching bases. The CDR3 covers 16 residues. V was pared by 6 bases and J by 0 bases, with 12 bases between. In germline, CDR1 is MDHEN, CDR2 SYDVKM. CDR3 sequence: CASSAGLSSGANVLTF. The CDR3 DNA reads TGTGCCAGCAGCGCCGGACTGAGCTCTGGGGCCAACGTCCTGACTTTC.

The chain is built from TRBV6-4 and TRBJ2-3; D possibly uses TRBD1 or TRBD2 (5 bases each). Germline V lookup: CDR1 MRHNA, CDR2 SNTAGT. Trimming removed 4 bases from V and 5 bases from J, with 13 bases in between. The CDR3 loop spans 14 amino acids. In DNA, the CDR3 is TGTGCCAGCAGTGGATCTGGGGGTCAAGATACGCAGTATTTT. Translation: CASSGSGGQDTQYF.

A word on this clone: The identical CDR3 is also encoded by other nucleotide sequences in the sample. The chain combines TRBV6-4 with TRBJ2-3; 7 nucleotides align to TRBD2. The CDR3 covers 14 residues. Trimming at V came to 2 bases and at J to 1 base, leaving 0 bases not matched to a gene. The V gene's germline CDR1 is MRHNA and CDR2 SNTAGT. Written as DNA, the CDR3 is TGTGCCAGCAGTGACAGCGGGGGCACAGATACGCAGTATTTT. Protein product: CASSDSGGTDTQYF.

The genes are TRBV7-3 and TRBJ2-7, with a possible D match to TRBD2 (6 bases). This CDR3 spans 12 amino acids. Per the germline V gene, CDR1 is SGHTA and CDR2 is FQGTGA. With 0 bases removed from V and 9 bases from J, the gap between germline ends came to 9 bases. The CDR3 protein is CASSLTSGPQYF. The CDR3 coding sequence is TGTGCCAGCAGCTTAACTAGCGGACCGCAGTACTTC.

The chain employs TRBV5-3 and TRBJ2-7; 8 bases fit TRBD2. TRBV5-3 is assigned to the ORF class and has an uncertain function. The CDR3 has 15 amino acids. The trim removed 0 bases at V and 3 bases at J, leaving 5 bases unmatched. CDR3 sequence reads: CARSLDPGTSYEQYF. The CDR3 bases are TGTGCCAGAAGCTTGGACCCCGGGACTAGCTACGAGCAGTACTTC.

V gene TRBV19 combines with J gene TRBJ2-7, with TRBD2 matching over 7 bases. The V segment lost 9 bases and the J segment 5 bases; nucleotides outside the gene matches: 7. CDR3 length equals 12 residues. Per germline, CDR1 LNHDA and CDR2 SQIVND (reference sequence). The CDR3 region is CASRAGTHEQYF. The CDR3 nucleotides read TGTGCCAGCAGAGCGGGGACCCACGAGCAGTACTTC. The complete variable domain, with remaining parts taken from reference TRBV19 and TRBJ2-7, reads DGGITQSPKYLFRKEGQNVTLSCEQNLNHDAMYWYRQDPGQGLRLIYYSQIVNDFQKGDIAEGYSVSREKKESFPLTVTSAQKNPTAFYLCASRAGTHEQYFGPGTRLTVT.

The V call is TRBV9, the J call TRBJ2-7, with TRBD2 as a possible D gene (6 bases). The germline gives CDR1 SGDLS, CDR2 YYNGEE. The V and J ends lost 3 bases and 0 bases respectively, with 10 bases between them. The CDR3 totals 14 residues. CDR3 nucleotides: TGTGCCAGCAGCGCGGGACTGAGCTCCTACGAGCAGTACTTC. Translation gives CASSAGLSSYEQYF.

The chain recombines TRBV18 with TRBJ2-7; 12 bases map to TRBD2. The CDR3 runs to 14 residues. The germline V gene encodes CDR1 KGHSH and CDR2 LQKENI. The V and J ends lost 4 bases and 3 bases, in that order; junction bases with no gene match: 1. For the CDR3, the DNA is TGTGCCAGCTCACAGACTAGCGGGGGCTACGAGCAGTACTTC. This codes for CASSQTSGGYEQYF.

This chain uses TRBV7-3 with TRBJ1-1; D is uncertain. The CDR3 loop spans 14 amino acids. Trimming took off 1 base at V and 1 base at J, with 7 bases between the two ends. Germline CDR1 reads SGHTA; CDR2 reads FQGTGA. The CDR3 loop is CASSLSPGNTEAFF. In DNA form, the CDR3 reads TGTGCCAGCAGCTTAAGCCCCGGGAACACTGAAGCTTTCTTT.

This CDR3 reads CASSPRGGNQPQHF. The CDR3 nucleotides are TGTGCCAGCAGCCCCAGGGGAGGCAATCAGCCCCAGCATTTT. The chain links TRBV7-2 to TRBJ1-5; D perhaps matches TRBD1 (6 bases). CDR3 length: 14 residues. Trimming took 5 bases from V and 2 from J, leaving 10 bases between them. The germline gives CDR1 SGHTA, CDR2 FQGNSA.

V is TRBV9 and J is TRBJ2-1; 9 bases are shared with TRBD2. Germline CDR1 reads SGDLS; CDR2 reads YYNGEE. V shed 0 bases, J shed 7 bases, and the junction held 5 bases outside the gene matches. The CDR3 contains 15 residues. This chain's CDR3 is CASSVALAGRNEQFF. The CDR3, as DNA: TGTGCCAGCAGCGTAGCTCTAGCGGGGAGGAATGAGCAGTTCTTC.

This sequence joins TRBV10-2 and TRBJ2-1, with 9 bases lining up with TRBD2. The CDR3 totals 15 residues. The junction had 12 bases not matched to a gene; V was cut back by 5 bases and J by 10 bases. Germline V CDR1 and CDR2: WSHSY, SAAADI. The CDR3 protein is CASSITGTSTSEQFF. CDR3 DNA: TGCGCCAGCAGTATAACCGGGACTAGCACCAGCGAGCAGTTCTTC.

V is TRBV7-3 and J is TRBJ2-1; 12 bases are a match to TRBD2. The CDR3 spans 14 residues. V trimming: 6 bases; J trimming: 5 bases; junction bases outside the gene matches: 2. Per the germline V gene, CDR1 is SGHTA and CDR2 is FQGTGA. This chain's CDR3 is CASRTSGRDNEQFF. The CDR3 coding sequence is TGTGCCAGCAGGACTAGCGGGAGAGACAATGAGCAGTTCTTC.

The rearrangement links TRBV11-2 to TRBJ2-1; 10 nucleotides match TRBD2. Germline lookup yields CDR1 SGHAT and CDR2 FQNNGV. The CDR3 loop spans 16 amino acids. V was pared by 0 bases and J by 3 bases, with 2 bases of the junction left unmatched. The CDR3 DNA reads TGTGCCAGCAGCTTAGACCTAGCGGGAGTCTACAATGAGCAGTTCTTC. Translated: CASSLDLAGVYNEQFF.

This sequence joins TRBV5-4 and TRBJ2-2, with D hard to call. Deletions cut 2 bases from V and 4 bases from J, with 3 bases between. CDR3 length: 12 residues. Looked up from germline, CDR1 is SGHNT and CDR2 is YYREEE (reference sequence). The CDR3 is CASSFGTGELFF. Here the CDR3 DNA reads TGTGCCAGCAGCTTCGGCACCGGGGAGCTGTTTTTT.

The V and J genes are TRBV5-1 and TRBJ1-5, with 8 bases that match TRBD1. The CDR3 runs 16 residues. The trim removed 4 bases at V and 2 bases at J, leaving 8 bases unmatched. CDR1 is SGHRS, CDR2 YFSETQ, per germline. CDR3: CASSPGQGEGNQPQHF. In DNA, the CDR3 is TGCGCCAGCAGCCCCGGACAGGGCGAGGGCAATCAGCCCCAGCATTTT.

This clone was detected only a few times. CDR3 sequence (DNA): TGTGCCAGCAGGACAGCATCATCCGGGGAGCTGTTTTTT. It codes for CASRTASSGELFF. The chain uses TRBV6-5 and TRBJ2-2, with a possible D match to TRBD1 (5 bases). The V end was cut by 6 bases, the J end by 6 bases, with 11 bases between. This CDR3 comprises 13 residues. CDR1 is MNHEY, CDR2 SVGAGI, per germline.

This sequence joins TRBV9 and TRBJ2-3; TRBD2 aligns across 10 bases. The V gene's germline CDR1 is SGDLS and CDR2 YYNGEE. The junction had 8 bases not matched to a gene; V was cut back by 2 bases and J by 8 bases. The CDR3 length is 15 residues. The CDR3 protein is CASSVGTSGKGTQYF. The DNA for the CDR3 is TGTGCCAGCAGCGTTGGCACTAGCGGGAAGGGTACGCAGTATTTT.

This rearrangement joins TRBV11-3 to TRBJ1-2, with D uncertain. Germline V lookup: CDR1 SGHNT, CDR2 YENEEA. V lost 5 bases, J lost 5 bases, and 12 bases lay in between. The CDR3 spans 13 residues. CDR3 nucleotides: TGTGCCAGCAGCCGGGCCAGTGGGTATGGCTACACCTTC. Translated: CASSRASGYGYTF.

The chain combines TRBV6-2 or TRBV6-3 with TRBJ2-7; no firm D call. The germline CDR1 and CDR2 sequences are MNHEY and SVGEGT. Trimming took off 2 bases at V and 5 bases at J, with 4 bases between the two ends. The length of the CDR3 is 11 residues. CDR3 coding DNA: TGTGCCAGCAGTTACGGGCACGAGCAGTACTTC. This sequence encodes CASSYGHEQYF.

The V and J genes are TRBV6-1 and TRBJ1-2, with D possibly TRBD1 on 5 matching bases. V was pared by 0 bases and J by 4 bases, with 12 bases between. The CDR3 loop spans 15 amino acids. From germline, CDR1 is MNHNS and CDR2 SASEGT. Here the CDR3 reads CASSEAAGTPYGYTF. The DNA of the CDR3 is TGTGCCAGCAGTGAAGCCGCAGGGACCCCCTATGGCTACACCTTC.

V is TRBV28 and J is TRBJ2-7; 11 bases align to TRBD2. The V gene's germline CDR1 is MDHEN and CDR2 SYDVKM. The V segment lost 1 base and the J segment 2 bases; nucleotides outside the gene matches: 7. This CDR3 spans 17 amino acids. The CDR3 sequence: CASSLSMGTSGPYEQYF. Here the CDR3 DNA reads TGTGCCAGCAGTTTATCGATGGGGACTAGCGGACCCTACGAGCAGTACTTC. Drawing the rest from reference TRBV28 and TRBJ2-7, the complete variable domain is DVKVTQSSRYLVKRTGEKVFLECVQDMDHENMFWYRQDPGLGLRLIYFSYDVKMKEKGDIPEGYSVSREKKERFSLILESASTNQTSMYLCASSLSMGTSGPYEQYFGPGTRLTVT.

This chain uses TRBV10-3 with TRBJ1-2, with 9 nucleotides matching TRBD1. V was pared by 7 bases and J by 5 bases, with 5 bases of the junction left unmatched. Looked up from germline, CDR1 is ENHRY and CDR2 is SYGVKD. The length of the CDR3 is 13 residues. The CDR3 here is CAITGTGRYGYTF. The CDR3 bases are TGTGCCATCACCGGGACAGGGAGATATGGCTACACCTTC.

The rearrangement joins TRBV11-2 to TRBJ2-7, with 15 nucleotides matching TRBD2. Looked up from germline, CDR1 is SGHAT and CDR2 is FQNNGV. Losses at the gene ends were 5 bases for V and 4 bases for J; bases not matched to a gene: 0. This CDR3 region has 14 residues. CDR3 loop: CASSGTSGRYEQYF. Here the CDR3 DNA reads TGTGCCAGCAGCGGGACTAGCGGGAGGTACGAGCAGTACTTC.

With regard to this clone: An end of the junction differs from the germline gene, which may be a read error. Other DNA sequences within the sample encode an identical CDR3. The gene calls are TRBV3-1 (or the pseudogene TRBV3-2) and TRBJ1-4, with D possibly matching TRBD1 (5 bases). The CDR3 length is 14 residues. CDR1 LGHDT and CDR2 YNNKEL come from the germline V gene (reference sequence). CDR3 in amino acids: CASSHGGTNEKLFF. CDR3 nucleotide sequence: TGTGCCAGCAGCCACGGGGGGACTAATGAAAAGCTGTTTTTT.

The chain is built from TRBV4-2 and TRBJ2-3; TRBD2 agrees at 7 bases. Germline V CDR1 and CDR2: LGHNA, YNFKEQ. Unmatched junction bases numbered 3, after V lost 0 bases and J lost 0 bases. There are 16 residues in the CDR3. The CDR3 region is CASSQDLAASTDTQYF. The CDR3 nucleotides are TGTGCCAGCAGCCAAGATCTAGCGGCTAGCACAGATACGCAGTATTTT.

J is TRBJ2-4 and V is TRBV7-2, with TRBD1 as a possible D gene (5 bases). V shed 0 bases and J shed 7 bases, with 7 bases lying between them. The CDR3 totals 13 residues. Per the germline V gene, CDR1 is SGHTA and CDR2 is FQGNSA. The CDR3 DNA is TGTGCCAGCAGCTTAGCTGCAGGGAACATTCAGTACTTC. This codes for CASSLAAGNIQYF.

The CDR3 protein is CASSQDTAKYGYTF. The CDR3 DNA reads TGCGCCAGCAGCCAAGATACTGCAAAGTATGGCTACACCTTC. The V and J genes are TRBV4-1 and TRBJ1-2; D gene unclear. V was trimmed by 0 bases and J by 5 bases, leaving 10 bases between them. This CDR3 has 14 residues. CDR1 is MGHRA and CDR2 is YSYEKL in the germline V gene.

The gene calls are TRBV14 and TRBJ1-2, with TRBD1 as a possible D gene (5 bases). The CDR3 consists of 15 residues. Germline loops: CDR1 SGHDN, CDR2 FVKESK. V was cut by 6 bases and J by 2 bases, with 16 bases left in between. The CDR3 reads CASRMSGTQNYGYTF. Written as DNA, the CDR3 is TGTGCCAGCAGAATGTCCGGGACTCAGAACTATGGCTACACCTTC.